This T cell receptor beta chain is from a study of graft-versus-host responses after intestinal transplantation. Across the whole study: Each recipient received anti-thymocyte globulin induction, then tacrolimus and steroids for about three years. Overall study findings and caveats: Detection of GvH clones occurred in recipient marrow, and some had their first appearance in ileum or blood.

To note about this clone: Its antigen is currently unknown.

The protocol was immunoSEQ multiplex PCR, while the TCRdb copy is restricted to in-frame clones and leaves out a portion. This sample has tens of thousands of clones, with 85% to 90% found just once. Germline V gene data show CDR1 as MDHEN and CDR2 as SYDVKM. With V trimmed by 6 bases and J by 10 bases, 9 bases remained unmatched. The CDR3 has 14 residues. The origin of this receptor is a human donor who received an intestinal transplant. The J gene is TRBJ1-6, the V gene TRBV28, with 7 bases lining up with TRBD1. Sequencing was performed on unstimulated CD4+ T cells sorted from spleen or lymph node cells, taken before intestinal transplant. CDR3 in amino acids: CASSRYRGNSPLHF. CDR3 DNA: TGTGCCAGCAGCCGATACAGGGGTAACTCACCCCTCCACTTT.